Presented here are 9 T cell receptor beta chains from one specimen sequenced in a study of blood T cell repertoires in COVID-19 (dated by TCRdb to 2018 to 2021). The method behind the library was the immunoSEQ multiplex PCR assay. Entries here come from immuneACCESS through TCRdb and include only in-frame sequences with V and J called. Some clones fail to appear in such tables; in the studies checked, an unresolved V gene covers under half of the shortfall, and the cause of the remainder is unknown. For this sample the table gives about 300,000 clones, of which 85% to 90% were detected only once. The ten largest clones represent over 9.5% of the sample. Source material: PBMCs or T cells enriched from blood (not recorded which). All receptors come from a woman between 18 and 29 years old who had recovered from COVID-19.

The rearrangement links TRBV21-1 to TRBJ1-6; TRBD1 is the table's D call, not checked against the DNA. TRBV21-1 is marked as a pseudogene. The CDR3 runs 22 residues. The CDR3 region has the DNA TGTGCCAGCAGATTTTCCTGGACAGGGGGCCTCAAAATGTACTCCTATAATTCACCCCTCCACTTT. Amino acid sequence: CASRFSWTGGLKMYSYNSPLHF.

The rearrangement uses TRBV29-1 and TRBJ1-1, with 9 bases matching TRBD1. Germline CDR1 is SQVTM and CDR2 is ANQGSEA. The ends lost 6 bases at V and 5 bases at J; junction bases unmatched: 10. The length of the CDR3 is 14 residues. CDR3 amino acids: CSVYHPGTGTEAFF. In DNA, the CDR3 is TGCAGCGTCTACCACCCCGGGACAGGGACTGAAGCTTTCTTT.

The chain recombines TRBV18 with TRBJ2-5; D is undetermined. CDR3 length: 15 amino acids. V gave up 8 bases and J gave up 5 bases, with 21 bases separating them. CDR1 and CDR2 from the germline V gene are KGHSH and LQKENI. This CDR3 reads CASRPGGAAGETQYF. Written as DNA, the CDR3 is TGTGCCAGCCGACCCGGCGGAGCAGCTGGGGAGACCCAGTACTTC.

This CDR3 is CASSATETDTQYF. CDR3 coding DNA: TGTGCCAGCAGCGCTACCGAAACAGATACGCAGTATTTT. V usage is TRBV9 and J usage is TRBJ2-3; D is undetermined. This CDR3 region has 13 residues. CDR1 is SGDLS and CDR2 is YYNGEE in the germline V gene. V lost 3 bases and J 3 bases, leaving 8 bases between the germline ends.

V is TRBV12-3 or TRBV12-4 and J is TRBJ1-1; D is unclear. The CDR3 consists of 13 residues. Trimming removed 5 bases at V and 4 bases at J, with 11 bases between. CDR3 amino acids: CASSVGEGTEAFF. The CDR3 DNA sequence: TGTGCCAGCAGTGTAGGAGAGGGCACTGAAGCTTTCTTT.

The CDR3 protein is CASSLAGTINEQYF. The CDR3 region has the DNA TGTGCCAGCAGCTTAGCCGGGACAATTAACGAGCAGTACTTC. The chain recombines TRBV28 with TRBJ2-7; tentatively, D is TRBD1 (6 bases). Trimming removed 6 bases at V and 5 bases at J, with 17 bases between. This CDR3 comprises 14 residues. Germline CDR1 reads MDHEN; CDR2 reads SYDVKM.

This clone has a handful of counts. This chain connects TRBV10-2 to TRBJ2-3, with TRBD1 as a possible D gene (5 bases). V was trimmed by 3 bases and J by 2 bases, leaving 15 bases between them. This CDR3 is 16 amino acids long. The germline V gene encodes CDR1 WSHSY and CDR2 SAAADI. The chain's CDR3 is CASSDRALGLTDTQYF. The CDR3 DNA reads TGCGCCAGCAGTGACAGGGCTCTCGGTCTCACAGATACGCAGTATTTT.

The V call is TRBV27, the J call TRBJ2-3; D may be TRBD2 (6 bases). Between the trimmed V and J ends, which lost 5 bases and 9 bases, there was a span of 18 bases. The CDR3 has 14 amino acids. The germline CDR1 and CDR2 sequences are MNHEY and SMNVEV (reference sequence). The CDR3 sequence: CASSTSLALGTQYF. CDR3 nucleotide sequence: TGTGCCAGCAGTACCTCACTAGCTTTGGGGACGCAGTATTTT.

CDR3 DNA: TGTGCCAGCAGTCCCTTGGGAGGGGCCCCGGTCTACGAGCAGTACTTC. It codes for CASSPLGGAPVYEQYF. V is TRBV6-6 and J is TRBJ2-7; 7 bases are a match to TRBD2. The length of the CDR3 is 16 residues. Trimming removed 5 bases from V and 3 bases from J; junction bases left unmatched: 13. The germline V gene encodes CDR1 MNHNY and CDR2 SVGAGI (reference sequence).